This T cell receptor (beta chain) emerged from a study of T cells in Graves' hyperthyroidism and ophthalmopathy. Germline V gene lookup returns CDR1 DFQATT and CDR2 SNEGSKA (reference sequence). The CDR3 sequence is 14 residues long. The germline V and J ends were trimmed by 6 bases and 2 bases, with 16 bases remaining between them. RNA transcripts were the template for amplifying TCR beta CDR3 regions. An initial round of RT-PCR targeting the TCR CDR3 relied on the HTBI primer set. TCRdb called the multiplex PCR reads again in MiXCR, with one record for every CDR3 protein. Seen here are about 840,000 distinct CDR3 sequences, roughly 37% observed once, and the top ten hold over 8%.

Sequenced input: blood. V and J are TRBV20-1 and TRBJ1-2; the D gene is possibly TRBD1 (5 bases). The source of this sequence is a man between 18 and 35 years old with Graves' hyperthyroidism. CDR3 region: CSAALTAKNYGYTF. The CDR3 DNA follows: TGCAGTGCAGCTCTGACAGCCAAAAACTATGGCTACACCTTC.